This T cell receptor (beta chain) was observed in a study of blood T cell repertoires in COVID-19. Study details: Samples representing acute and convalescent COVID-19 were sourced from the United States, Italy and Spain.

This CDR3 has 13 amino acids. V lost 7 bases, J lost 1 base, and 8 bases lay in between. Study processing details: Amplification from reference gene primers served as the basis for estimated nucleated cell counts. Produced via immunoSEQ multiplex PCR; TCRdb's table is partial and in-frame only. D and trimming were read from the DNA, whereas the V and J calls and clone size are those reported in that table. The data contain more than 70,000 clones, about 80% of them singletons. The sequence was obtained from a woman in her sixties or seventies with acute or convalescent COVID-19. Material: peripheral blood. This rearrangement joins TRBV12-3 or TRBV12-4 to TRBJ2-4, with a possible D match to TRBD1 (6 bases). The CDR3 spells CASTQGAKNIQYF. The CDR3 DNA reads TGTGCCAGCACTCAGGGGGCCAAAAACATTCAGTACTTC.